This T cell receptor beta chain was profiled in a study of regulatory T cells in long-lasting Graves disease. Study as a whole: Persistent Graves' disease required over 5 years of antithyroid drugs and positive TSH receptor antibodies.

About this clonotype: Its target is not known.

Notes on the study in general: Since the sample size was small, accuracy may have been reduced. Persistent disease was characterized by preferential usage of TRBV28, TRBJ1-2 and TRBJ2-5.

Combining iRepertoire HTBI primers with Arm-PCR of CDR3 regions, the authors built TCR beta libraries. TCRdb re-derived calls from the multiplex PCR reads in MiXCR, one entry per CDR3 protein. The top ten clones hold roughly 7.1% of a sample with fewer than 550,000 distinct CDR3 sequences, roughly 21% of them seen once. Regarding time point: persistent/refractory GD, antithyroid drugs over 5 years with positive TRAb. From RNA extracted from PBMCs, the TCR library was made. In each case, Graves' disease was diagnosed per American Thyroid Association guidelines. V lost 4 bases, J lost 0 bases, and 10 bases lay in between. This CDR3 has 14 amino acids. Looked up from germline, CDR1 is GTSNPN and CDR2 is SVGIG (reference sequence).

J is TRBJ1-5 and V is TRBV30; D is unresolved. This sequence originates from a female donor with Graves disease. Sample: peripheral blood mononuclear cells (PBMCs), taken when the disease was refractory, from a patient treated with antithyroid drugs. The CDR3 sequence: CAWTPPNSNQPQHF. CDR3 coding DNA: TGTGCCTGGACCCCGCCGAATAGCAATCAGCCCCAGCATTTT.